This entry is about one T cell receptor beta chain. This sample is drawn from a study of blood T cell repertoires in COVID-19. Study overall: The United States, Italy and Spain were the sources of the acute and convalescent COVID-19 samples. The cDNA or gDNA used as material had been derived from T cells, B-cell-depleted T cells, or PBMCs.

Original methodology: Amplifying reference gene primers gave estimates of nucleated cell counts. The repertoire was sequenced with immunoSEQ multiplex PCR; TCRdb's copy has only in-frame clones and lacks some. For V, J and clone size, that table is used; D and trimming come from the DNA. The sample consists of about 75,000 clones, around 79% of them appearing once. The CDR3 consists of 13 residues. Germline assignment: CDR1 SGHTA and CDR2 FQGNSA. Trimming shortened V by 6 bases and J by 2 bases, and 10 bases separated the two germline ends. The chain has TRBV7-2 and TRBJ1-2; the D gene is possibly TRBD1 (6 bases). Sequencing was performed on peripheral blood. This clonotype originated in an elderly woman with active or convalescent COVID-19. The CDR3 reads CASRYRENYGYTF. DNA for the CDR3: TGTGCCAGCAGGTACAGGGAGAACTATGGCTACACCTTC.